The source of this T cell receptor beta chain is a study of shared clonotypes between healthy human individuals (dated by TCRdb to 2020 to 2022). Notes on the research overall: Two women and three men aged 18 to 49 years were included in the cohort. For each donor, three plates each were used for CD4 naive and CD4 memory, two plates were used for CD8 naive, and one plate was used for CD8 memory. To estimate repertoire size and how much clonotype sharing occurs between individuals, the study deeply sequenced the blood TCR repertoires of roughly 5 healthy adults. Different laboratories and diverse techniques were used to prepare libraries and sequence TCR repertoires, to increase sequencing depth and limit assay-specific biases. Between about 0.85 and 9.5 billion PBMCs per donor were obtained by leukapheresis. The study at large found these results: Incomplete sequencing was indicated by rarefaction of sorted-subset datasets, despite the large sequencing depth. Based on pairwise subsampling, the degree of clonotype sharing among donors was expected to be affected by sequencing depth. Clonotypes shared by all four sorted-subset donors showed higher generation probabilities than non-shared clonotypes. Sampling was restricted to blood, and TCR repertoires in tissues likely differ from the TCR repertoires found in blood. The small number of donors limited the genetic and exposure-history diversity represented. About 5% of naive CD4, 3.5% of naive CD8, 2% to 2.5% of memory CD4, and 0.4% of memory CD8 clonotypes were shared across four donors. Naive subsets generally had larger estimated clonotype richness than memory subsets did.

Using the deep immunoSEQ assay, multiplex PCR amplified TCR CDR3 regions from genomic DNA. For each cell subset, the extracted genomic DNA was distributed evenly across all wells of several immunoSEQ 96-well plates, and each plate served as one replicate. For sorted subsets, each replicate PCR was loaded with about 0.2 ug genomic DNA, equivalent to approximately 33,000 T cell genomes. The purified libraries were quantified using a Qubit 3.0 fluorometer, sized with a Bioanalyzer 2100, and then quantified again using the KAPA Library Quantification kit. Every immunoSEQ 96-well plate was sequenced on a dedicated single-read 150-cycle Illumina NextSeq 550 flow cell. Under the source paper's analysis protocol: Because only junctional sequences without quality scores were contained in the immunoSEQ output, filtering matching that applied to full-length reads could not be performed. Sequences were annotated with PyIR, a Python wrapper for IgBLAST v1.9, and V/J genes and CDR3 were assigned using IMGT germline references. Reads were filtered out if the reads had weak V/J assignments (E-value above 1e-6), no CDR3, stop codons, out-of-frame junctions, or ambiguous translated residues. V3J clonotypes were defined as sequences sharing the same inferred V gene, J gene, and CDR3 amino acid sequence. Percentage overlap between repertoires was computed as shared unique clonotypes divided by the size of the smaller repertoire. Richness of each repertoire was evaluated using RTK rarefaction, the Chao1 estimator, and Recon v2.1 estimates of unobserved clonotypes. For all TCRbeta clonotypes obtained by the gDNA method from a few donors, generation probabilities were computed with OLGA. Imported from immuneACCESS, the table was reduced by TCRdb to in-frame sequences with V and J called. These copies leave out some clones; in studies compared against another copy, an unresolved V gene accounts for under half, and the cause of the remainder is not known. V, J and clone size are those of that table, while D and trimming were read from the DNA. A total of 550,000 to 850,000 clones appear in this sample, about two thirds of them only once. The top ten clones comprise less than 2% of the sample.

This clone was detected once. Its antigen specificity is not known. Per-base quality was not reported, and no clone a single base away is much larger than it. Donors were healthy HIV-negative adults with no recently reported acute infections or vaccinations. All donors were Caucasian adults living in Nashville, Tennessee, USA. CD4+ T cells were enriched by magnetic negative selection; naive cells were then positively selected on CD45RA, and the negative fraction formed the memory subset. Blood was obtained by leukapheresis, after which PBMCs were separated by Ficoll-Histopaque density gradient centrifugation and cryopreserved in liquid nitrogen vapor phase. Purity and quantity of every magnetically sorted T cell population were checked by analytical flow cytometry. Genomic DNA was isolated from every sorted fraction and measured by UV absorbance on a Nanodrop 2000c. V sheds 7 bases and J sheds 5 bases, leaving 12 bases between their ends. The cysteine opens and the phenylalanine closes a CDR3 of 13 amino acids. Only the CDR3 DNA stays, 39 bases, in frame from base 1. The germline V gene gives CDR1 as SNHLY and CDR2 as FYNNEI.

The rearranged segments are TRBV2 and TRBJ1-5, with no D gene named confidently. The TCR was taken from a woman aged 25-40 years in good health. Sequenced sample: memory CD4+ T cells sorted from blood. What the cell subset or site label conveys for this sample: CD45RA-negative fraction. At the DNA level, the sequence is TGTGCCAGCAATCTAGTAAGGGATCAGCCCCAGCATTTT. This yields the protein CASNLVRDQPQHF.